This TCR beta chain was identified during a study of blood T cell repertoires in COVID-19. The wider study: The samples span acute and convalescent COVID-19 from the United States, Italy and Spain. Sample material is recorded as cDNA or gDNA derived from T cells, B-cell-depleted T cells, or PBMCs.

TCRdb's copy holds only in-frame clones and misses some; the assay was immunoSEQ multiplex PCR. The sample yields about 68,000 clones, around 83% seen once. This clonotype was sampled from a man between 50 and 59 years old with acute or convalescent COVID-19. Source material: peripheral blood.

The CDR3 here is CASSVEEGLGSSSYNEQFF. CDR3 coding DNA: TGTGCCAGCAGCGTAGAAGAGGGCCTGGGGTCTAGCTCCTACAATGAGCAGTTCTTC. This chain joins TRBV9 and TRBJ2-1; weak D call: TRBD2 (5 bases). This CDR3 region has 19 residues. V lost 0 bases and J 0 bases, leaving 19 bases between the germline ends. Per germline, CDR1 SGDLS and CDR2 YYNGEE. Full variable domain (remainder filled in from reference TRBV9 and TRBJ2-1): DSGVTQTPKHLITATGQRVTLRCSPRSGDLSVYWYQQSLDQGLQFLIQYYNGEERAKGNILERFSAQQFPDLHSELNLSSLELGDSALYFCASSVEEGLGSSSYNEQFFGPGTRLTVL.